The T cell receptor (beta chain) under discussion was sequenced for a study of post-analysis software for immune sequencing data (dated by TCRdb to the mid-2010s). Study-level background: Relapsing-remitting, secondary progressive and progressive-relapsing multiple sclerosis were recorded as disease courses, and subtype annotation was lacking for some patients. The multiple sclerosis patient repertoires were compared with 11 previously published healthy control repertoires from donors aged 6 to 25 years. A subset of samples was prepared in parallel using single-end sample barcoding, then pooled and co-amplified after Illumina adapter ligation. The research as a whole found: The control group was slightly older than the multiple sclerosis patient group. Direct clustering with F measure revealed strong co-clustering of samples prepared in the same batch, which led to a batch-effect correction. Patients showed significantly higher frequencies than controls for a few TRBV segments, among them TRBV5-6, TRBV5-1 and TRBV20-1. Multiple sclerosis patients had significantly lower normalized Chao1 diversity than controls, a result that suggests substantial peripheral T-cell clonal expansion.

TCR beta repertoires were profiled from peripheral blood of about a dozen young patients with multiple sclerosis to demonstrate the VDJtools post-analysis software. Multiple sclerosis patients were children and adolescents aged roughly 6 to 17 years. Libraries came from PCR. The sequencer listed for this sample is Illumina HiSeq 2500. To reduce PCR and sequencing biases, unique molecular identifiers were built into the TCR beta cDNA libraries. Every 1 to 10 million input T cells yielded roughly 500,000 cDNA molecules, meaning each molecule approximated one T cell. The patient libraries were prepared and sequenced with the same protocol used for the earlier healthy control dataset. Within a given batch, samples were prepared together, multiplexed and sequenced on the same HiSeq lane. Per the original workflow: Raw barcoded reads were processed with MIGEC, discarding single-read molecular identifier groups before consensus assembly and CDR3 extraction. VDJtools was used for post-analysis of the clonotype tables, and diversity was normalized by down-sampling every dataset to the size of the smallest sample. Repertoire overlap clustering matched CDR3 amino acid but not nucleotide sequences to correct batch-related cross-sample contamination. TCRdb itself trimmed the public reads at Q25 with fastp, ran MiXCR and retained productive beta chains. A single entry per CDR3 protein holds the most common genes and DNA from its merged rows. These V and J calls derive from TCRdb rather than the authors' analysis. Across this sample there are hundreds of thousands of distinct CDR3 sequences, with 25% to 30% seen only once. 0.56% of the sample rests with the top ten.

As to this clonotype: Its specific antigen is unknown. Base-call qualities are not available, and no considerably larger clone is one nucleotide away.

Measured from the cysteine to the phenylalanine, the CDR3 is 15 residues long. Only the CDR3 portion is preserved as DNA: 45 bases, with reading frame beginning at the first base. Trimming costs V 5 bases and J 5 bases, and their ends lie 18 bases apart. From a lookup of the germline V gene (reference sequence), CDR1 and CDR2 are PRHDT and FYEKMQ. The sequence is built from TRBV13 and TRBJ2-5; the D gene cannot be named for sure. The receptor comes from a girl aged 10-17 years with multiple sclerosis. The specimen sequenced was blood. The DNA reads TGTGCCAGCAGCCCTCGGCGGTGGTTGAGTGAGACCCAGTACTTC. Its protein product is CASSPRRWLSETQYF.